This T cell receptor beta chain was captured in a study of blood T cell repertoires in COVID-19. Whole-study context: The United States, Italy and Spain supplied acute and convalescent COVID-19 samples. PBMCs, B-cell-depleted T cells, or T cells provided the cDNA or gDNA that made up the material.

As handled by the study authors: It was from reference gene primer amplification that nucleated cell counts were estimated. Assay: immunoSEQ multiplex PCR; the TCRdb copy retains only in-frame clones and omits some. For V, J and clone size, that table is used; D and trimming come from the DNA. The sample has under 75,000 clones; more than 70% are singletons. The length of the CDR3 is 14 residues. CDR1 MNHNY and CDR2 SVGAGI come from the germline V gene (reference sequence). The ends lost 6 bases at V and 3 bases at J; junction bases unmatched: 5. The sequencing input was peripheral blood. The sequence was obtained from a human donor in a cohort sampled during active COVID-19. The rearrangement links TRBV6-6 to TRBJ2-7, with 10 positions matching TRBD2. The CDR3 coding sequence is TGTGCCAGCAGGCTCCTAGCGGGAGTCTACGAGCAGTACTTC. It yields the protein CASRLLAGVYEQYF.